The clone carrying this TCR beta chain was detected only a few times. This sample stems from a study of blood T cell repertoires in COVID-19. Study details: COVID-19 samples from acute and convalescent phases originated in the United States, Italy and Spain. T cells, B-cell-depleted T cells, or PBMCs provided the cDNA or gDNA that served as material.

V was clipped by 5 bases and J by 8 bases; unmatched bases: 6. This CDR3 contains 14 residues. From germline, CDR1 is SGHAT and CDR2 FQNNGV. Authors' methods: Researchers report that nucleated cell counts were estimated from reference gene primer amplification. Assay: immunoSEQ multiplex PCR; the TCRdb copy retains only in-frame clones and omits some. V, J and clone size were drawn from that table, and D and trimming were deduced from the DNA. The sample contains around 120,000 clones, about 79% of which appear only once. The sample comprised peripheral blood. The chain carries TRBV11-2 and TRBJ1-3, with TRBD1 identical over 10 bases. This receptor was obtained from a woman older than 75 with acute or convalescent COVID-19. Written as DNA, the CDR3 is TGTGCCAGCAGCGCGACAGGGGGCTCTGACACCATATATTTT. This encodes CASSATGGSDTIYF. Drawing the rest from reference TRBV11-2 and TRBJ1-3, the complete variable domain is EAGVAQSPRYKIIEKRQSVAFWCNPISGHATLYWYQQILGQGPKLLIQFQNNGVVDDSQLPKDRFSAERLKGVDSTLKIQPAKLEDSAVYLCASSATGGSDTIYFGEGSWLTVV.